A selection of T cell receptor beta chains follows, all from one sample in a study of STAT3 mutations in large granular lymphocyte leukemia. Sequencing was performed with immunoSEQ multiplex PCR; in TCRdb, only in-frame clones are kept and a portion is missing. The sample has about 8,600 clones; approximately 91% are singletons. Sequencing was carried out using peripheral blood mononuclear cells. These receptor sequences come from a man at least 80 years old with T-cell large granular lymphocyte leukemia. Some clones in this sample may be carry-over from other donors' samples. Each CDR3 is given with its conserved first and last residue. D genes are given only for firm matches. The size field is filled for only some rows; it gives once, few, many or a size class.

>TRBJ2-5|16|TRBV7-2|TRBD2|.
TGTGCCAGCAGCTTAGCGTCACGGGGGGGCGGAGAGACCCAGTACTTC
CASSLASRGGGETQYF
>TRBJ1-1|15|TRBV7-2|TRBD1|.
TGTGCCAGCAGCAAGACAGGGGGGTTGAACACTGAAGCTTTCTTT
CASSKTGGLNTEAFF
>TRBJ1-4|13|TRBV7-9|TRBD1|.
TGTGCCAGCAGTTCGGACAGGATTGAAAAACTGTTTTTT
CASSSDRIEKLFF
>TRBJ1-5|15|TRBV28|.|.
TGTGCCAGCAGGAGTTGGGGGGATAGCAATCAGCCCCAGCATTTT
CASRSWGDSNQPQHF
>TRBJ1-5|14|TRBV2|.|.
TGTGCCAGCAGTAACGGATTGAGCAATCAGCCCCAGCATTTT
CASSNGLSNQPQHF
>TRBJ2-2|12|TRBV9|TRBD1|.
TGTGCCAGCAGCGTGACAGGGGGGGAGCTGTTTTTT
CASSVTGGELFF
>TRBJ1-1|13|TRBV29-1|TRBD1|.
TGCAGCGTTGAGGACAGGTGGGACACTGAAGCTTTCTTT
CSVEDRWDTEAFF
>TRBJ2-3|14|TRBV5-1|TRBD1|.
TGCGCCAGCAGCGAGGGACAGCACGCAGATACGCAGTATTTT
CASSEGQHADTQYF
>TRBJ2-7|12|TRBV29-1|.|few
TGCAGCGTTGGACAATATTCCTACGAGCAGTACTTC
CSVGQYSYEQYF
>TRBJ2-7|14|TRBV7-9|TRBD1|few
TGTGCCAGCAGCTCTATACAGGGGGCCTGGGAGCAGTACTTC
CASSSIQGAWEQYF